Listed here is a single TCR beta chain. Antigen specificity is unknown. This sample stems from a study of T cell responses to AZD1222 COVID-19 vaccine. The overall study: Researchers grouped second doses given at about 4 or about 12 weeks into one pool.

Overall study findings and caveats: Spike-wide vaccine-associated CD4 TCRs dominated at 160-218 and 743-854. After two AZD1222 doses, spike-specific TCR breadth and depth rose versus day 0. Unmutated regions of variants are reportedly targeted by nearly half of spike-specific TCRs.

Trimming pared 0 bases from V and 3 bases from J, leaving 9 bases between. CDR1 and CDR2 (germline): SGHRS, YFSETQ. The CDR3 extends over 14 amino acids. Produced via immunoSEQ multiplex PCR; TCRdb's table is partial and in-frame only. Here the sample spans under 170,000 clones, roughly 94% being singletons. This sequence was found in an adult in good health. This material consisted of peripheral blood, taken on day 0 of AZD1222 vaccination. The J gene is TRBJ1-1, the V gene TRBV5-1; D remains ambiguous. The CDR3 protein is CASSLVGLDTEAFF. Written as DNA, the CDR3 is TGCGCCAGCAGCTTGGTGGGGTTGGACACTGAAGCTTTCTTT.